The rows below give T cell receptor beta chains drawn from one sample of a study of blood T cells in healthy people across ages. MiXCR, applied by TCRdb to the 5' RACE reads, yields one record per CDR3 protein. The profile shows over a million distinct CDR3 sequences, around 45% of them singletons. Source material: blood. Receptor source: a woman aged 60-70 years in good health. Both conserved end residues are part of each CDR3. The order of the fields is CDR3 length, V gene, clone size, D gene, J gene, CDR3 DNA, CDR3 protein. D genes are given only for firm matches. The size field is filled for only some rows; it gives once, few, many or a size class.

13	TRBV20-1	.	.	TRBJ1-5	TGCAGTGCCACGGGGACGAACTCCTCGCCCCAGCATTTT	CSATGTNSSPQHF
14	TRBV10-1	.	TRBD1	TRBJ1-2	TGCGCCAGCAGTGATACAGGGGCCGCAAATGGCTACACCTTC	CASSDTGAANGYTF
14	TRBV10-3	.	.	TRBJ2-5	TGTGCCATCAGTGAGTGGGACAACCAAGAGACCCAGTACTTC	CAISEWDNQETQYF
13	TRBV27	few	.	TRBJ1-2	TGTGCCAGCAGACCGACAGGAAACTATGGCTACACCTTC	CASRPTGNYGYTF
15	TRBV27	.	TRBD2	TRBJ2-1	TGTGCCAGCAGTTTTCGGCTAGCGGGCTACAATGAGCAGTTCTTC	CASSFRLAGYNEQFF
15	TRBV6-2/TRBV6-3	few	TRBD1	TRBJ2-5	TGTGCCAGCAGTCGGACAGGGGGGCAAGTGGAGACCCAGTACTTC	CASSRTGGQVETQYF
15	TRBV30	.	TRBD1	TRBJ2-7	TGTGCCTGGAATCCAGCCTTGACAGGGGGCAACGAGCAGTACTTC	CAWNPALTGGNEQYF
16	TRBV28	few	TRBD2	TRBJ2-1	TGTGCCAGCACCGATTCCGGGACTAGCGGTTACAATGAGCAGTTCTTC	CASTDSGTSGYNEQFF
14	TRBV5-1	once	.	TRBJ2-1	TGCGCCAGCAGCCAAATGGGGGCCTACAATGAGCAGTTCTTC	CASSQMGAYNEQFF
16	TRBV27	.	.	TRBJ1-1	TGTGCCAGCAGTTTATCGGAGGAGGATTGGAACACTGAAGCTTTCTTT	CASSLSEEDWNTEAFF
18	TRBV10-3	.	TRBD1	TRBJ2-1	TGTGCCATCAGTGAGACCCTCCTGCCGGGACAGGACGACAATGAGCAGTTCTTC	CAISETLLPGQDDNEQFF
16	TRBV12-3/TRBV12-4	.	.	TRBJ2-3	TGTGCCAGCAGTTCCGGACCCCAGGGAGGCACAGATACGCAGTATTTT	CASSSGPQGGTDTQYF
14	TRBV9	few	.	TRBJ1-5	TGTGCCAGCAGCGTAGCCCAGGTCGGATCCCCCCAGCATTTT	CASSVAQVGSPQHF
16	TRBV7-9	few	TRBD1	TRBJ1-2	TGTGCCAGCAGCCCTTCCACAGGGGGCGGCAGCTATGGCTACACCTTC	CASSPSTGGGSYGYTF